This is a list of T cell receptor beta chains from one sample in a study of shared clonotypes between healthy human individuals. The protocol was immunoSEQ multiplex PCR, while the TCRdb copy is restricted to in-frame clones and leaves out a portion. The data contain hundreds of thousands of clones, about three quarters of them singletons. Input material: memory CD4+ T cells sorted from blood. These receptors originate from a woman in her 30s in good health. Each CDR3 is given with its conserved first and last residue. The order of the fields is clone size, D gene, J gene, V gene, CDR3 length, CDR3 DNA, CDR3 protein. A D gene is named only where the DNA matches it firmly. Clone size is given for some rows only: seen once, a few or many times, or a class if the clone is expanded.

NA	TRBD2	TRBJ2-3	TRBV15	14	TGTGCCACCCACCTAGCGGGAGGAACAGATACGCAGTATTTT	CATHLAGGTDTQYF
few	NA	TRBJ1-2	TRBV30	14	TGTGCCTGGAGTCCCATAGGAGGGCAGGCTGGCTACACCTTC	CAWSPIGGQAGYTF
NA	NA	TRBJ2-6	TRBV2	14	TGTGCCAGCAAATCCGGGGCTGGGGCCAACGTCCTGACTTTC	CASKSGAGANVLTF
NA	NA	TRBJ1-1	TRBV29-1	12	TGCAGCGTTGGTAATCGTAACACTGAAGCTTTCTTT	CSVGNRNTEAFF
NA	NA	TRBJ2-7	TRBV29-1	12	TGCAGCGTTGTGGGTCCGACCTACGAGCAGTACTTC	CSVVGPTYEQYF
NA	NA	TRBJ2-7	TRBV28	13	TGTGCCAGCAGTACCTCTACAGGCTACGAGCAGTACTTC	CASSTSTGYEQYF
NA	NA	TRBJ2-1	TRBV5-4	15	TGTGCCAGCAGCTTGGTGGGAGGATTGAACAATGAGCAGTTCTTC	CASSLVGGLNNEQFF
NA	TRBD1	TRBJ2-7	TRBV27	15	TGTGCCAGCAGTTTAAGGGGACAGACCTCCTACGAGCAGTACTTC	CASSLRGQTSYEQYF
NA	TRBD2	TRBJ2-3	TRBV5-4	18	TGTGCCAGCAGCTATTACCGCGGGACTAGCTTTCTCACAGATACGCAGTATTTT	CASSYYRGTSFLTDTQYF
few	NA	TRBJ1-1	TRBV5-1	15	TGCGCCAGCAGCTTACGAGGGTTTGAGAGCACTGAAGCTTTCTTT	CASSLRGFESTEAFF
NA	NA	TRBJ2-5	TRBV28	15	TGTGCCAGCAGTTTACCCTCTAGCGCGCAAGAGACCCAGTACTTC	CASSLPSSAQETQYF